This TCR beta chain was profiled in a study of T cell changes during pregnancy in multiple sclerosis. TCRdb's table, derived via immunoSEQ multiplex PCR, lists solely in-frame clones and lacks some. This table has about 92,000 clones, more than 85% appearing once. The sequence was collected from a female donor with multiple sclerosis, enrolled in a pregnancy study. Source: peripheral blood, taken in the first trimester of pregnancy.

The CDR3 loop reads CASSTSASGRSYNEQFF. The CDR3 nucleotides read TGTGCCAGCAGCACTTCTGCTAGCGGGAGATCCTACAATGAGCAGTTCTTC. The rearrangement joins TRBV9 to TRBJ2-1, with TRBD2 identical over 10 bases. Germline V lookup: CDR1 SGDLS, CDR2 YYNGEE. The CDR3 is 17 residues long. V was pared by 4 bases and J by 1 base, with 8 bases of the junction left unmatched.